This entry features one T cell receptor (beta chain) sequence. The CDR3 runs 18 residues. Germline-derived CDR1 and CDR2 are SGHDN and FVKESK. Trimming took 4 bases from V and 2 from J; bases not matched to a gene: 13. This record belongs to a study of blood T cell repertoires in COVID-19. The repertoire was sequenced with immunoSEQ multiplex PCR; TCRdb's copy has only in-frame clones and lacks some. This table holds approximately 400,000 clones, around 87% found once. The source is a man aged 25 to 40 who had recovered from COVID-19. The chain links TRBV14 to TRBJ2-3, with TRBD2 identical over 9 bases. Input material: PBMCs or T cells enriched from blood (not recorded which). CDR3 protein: CASSPLGRLAGFTDTQYF. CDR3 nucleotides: TGTGCCAGCAGCCCGCTTGGTAGGCTAGCGGGGTTCACAGATACGCAGTATTTT.